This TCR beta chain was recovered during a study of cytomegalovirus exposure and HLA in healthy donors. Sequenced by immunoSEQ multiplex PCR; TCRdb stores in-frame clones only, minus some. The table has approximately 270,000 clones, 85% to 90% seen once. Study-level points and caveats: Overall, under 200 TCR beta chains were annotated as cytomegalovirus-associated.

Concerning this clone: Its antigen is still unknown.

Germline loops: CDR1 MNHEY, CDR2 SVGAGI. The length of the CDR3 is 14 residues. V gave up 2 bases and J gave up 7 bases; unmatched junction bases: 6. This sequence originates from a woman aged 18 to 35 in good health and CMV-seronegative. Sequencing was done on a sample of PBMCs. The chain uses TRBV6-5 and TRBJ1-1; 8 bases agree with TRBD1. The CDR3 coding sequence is TGTGCCAGCAGTTACCGAGGACAGGGTGTTGAAGCTTTCTTT. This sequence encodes CASSYRGQGVEAFF.